This T cell receptor (beta chain) appears in the sequencing data of a study of blood T cell repertoires in COVID-19. In the study overall: Some COVID-19 samples were acute and others convalescent; all came from the United States, Italy and Spain. Nucleic acid was either cDNA or gDNA, and it came from T cells, B-cell-depleted T cells, or PBMCs.

CDR3 size: 15 residues. CDR1 and CDR2 (germline): SGDLS, YYNGEE. Trimming stripped 4 bases from V and 4 bases from J, with 14 bases between. Generated by immunoSEQ multiplex PCR, the TCRdb table keeps only in-frame clones and is missing some. Of 65,000 to 75,000 clones listed, approximately 84% are singletons. This chain joins TRBV9 and TRBJ1-4; D unresolved. Sequencing was carried out using peripheral blood. This clonotype was sampled from a woman between 55 and 75 years old with acute or convalescent COVID-19. The CDR3 here is CASSPPDSRNEKLFF. The CDR3 coding sequence is TGTGCCAGCAGCCCCCCCGACTCCCGTAATGAAAAACTGTTTTTT.